The present TCR beta chain was sequenced within a study of metastatic and nonmetastatic thyroid tumors. Study-wide background: For malignant and benign thyroid patients, tumor or nodule tissue and blood were the sources whose repertoires were compared.

Thyroid surgery took place with no prior treatment in any patient. Study results and limitations: Compared with benign nodules, malignant thyroid tumors were reported to have significantly higher TCR beta diversity in both blood and tumor.

TCRdb reprocessed the PCR reads using MiXCR. This sample carries 25,000 to 35,000 clones, 15% to 20% of them seen once, and the ten largest clones take about 4.8%. Many counts were recorded for this clone. The antigen is undetermined. Deletions cut 0 bases from V and 6 bases from J, with 10 bases between. This CDR3 is 14 amino acids long. Germline values: CDR1 SGHTA, CDR2 FQGTGA. This receptor was taken from a female donor with papillary thyroid cancer or a benign thyroid nodule (not recorded which). Some clones in this sample may be carry-over from other donors' samples. Sequenced sample: blood. V is TRBV7-3 and J is TRBJ2-3; TRBD2 is a possible D gene (5 bases). The CDR3 region has the DNA TGTGCCAGCAGCTTAACGGTAGAGGGTGATACGCAGTATTTT. Translating gives CASSLTVEGDTQYF. Variable domain in full (rest from reference TRBV7-3 and TRBJ2-3): GAGVSQTPSNKVTEKGKYVELRCDPISGHTALYWYRQSLGQGPEFLIYFQGTGAADDSGLPNDRFFAVRPEGSVSTLKIQRTERGDSAVYLCASSLTVEGDTQYFGPGTRLTVL.